This T cell receptor (beta chain) was observed in a study of T-cell reconstitution after alpha-beta-depleted transplantation in children. The TCRbeta library was prepared with unique molecular identifiers. MiXCR was run by TCRdb on the PCR reads, yielding one entry per CDR3 protein. The sample carries 600,000 to 700,000 distinct CDR3 sequences, around 16% recorded once. There are 16 residues in the CDR3. With 4 bases clipped from V and 4 bases from J, the junction kept 9 bases outside the gene matches. Germline CDR1 reads LGHNA; CDR2 reads YSLEER. The chain links TRBV4-3 to TRBJ2-7; 11 bases agree with TRBD2. This sequence was found in a human donor who donated a stem cell graft to a child with acute myeloid leukemia. The input for sequencing was PBMCs from the stem cell graft donor, taken from the stem cell graft. The chain's CDR3 is CASSPTSGGVLYEQYF. In DNA, the CDR3 is TGCGCCAGCAGCCCTACTAGCGGGGGCGTTCTATACGAGCAGTACTTC.